The sequence of this TCR beta chain was determined in a study of T cells in AML relapse after transplant (dated by TCRdb to about 2019). Study-wide context: The remission controls were clinically matched patients who stayed in long-term complete remission and had more than 3 years of follow-up. The remission samples were bone marrow taken about 1 year after HSCT from patients who stayed in complete remission. This retrospective study examined inhibitory receptor expression and TCR repertoires of bone marrow T cells in patients who received allogeneic HSCT for myeloid malignancy. The study at large found these results: The TCR repertoire comparisons were based on very few samples, with only three individuals in each group for unsorted bone marrow.

The method was PCR. A modified RACE PCR protocol, not multiplex PCR, was used to amplify TCR alpha and beta chains from RNA. The libraries were sequenced on an Illumina MiSeq, and sample-specific barcode combinations were used to demultiplex the raw reads. Per the authors' processing: MiXCR software was used to identify TCR clonotypes from the sequencing reads. TCRdb trimmed the raw reads at Q25, called clones with MiXCR and kept productive beta chains. Rows with one shared CDR3 protein collapse into an entry with the most common genes and DNA. TCRdb, not the authors, supplied the V and J calls. The sample table shows around 3,500 distinct CDR3 sequences, and about 10% are seen once. The top ten clones comprise approximately 29% of the sample. In the germline V gene (reference sequence), CDR1 corresponds to PRHDT and CDR2 to FYEKMQ. V is pruned by 3 bases and J by 5 bases, leaving 4 bases of the junction without a gene match. The CDR3 runs 15 amino acids, cysteine and phenylalanine included. The retained sequence is limited to the CDR3, 45 bases, with the frame set at the first base.

A remark on this clonotype: Its antigen is unknown. Nothing much larger sits one base from this clone, and base qualities are not available.

The chain links TRBV13 with TRBJ2-5; TRBD1 matches 12 bases in the middle. Material: bone marrow, either the whole sample or a sorted T cell fraction (not recorded which), obtained in complete remission. This TCR derives from a human donor who had a stem cell transplant for acute myeloid leukemia. Some T cells may have been brought in with the graft after a transplant. The DNA sequence is TGTGCCAGCAGCTTGGGACAGGGGGCTTTTGAGACCCAGTACTTC. This gives the protein CASSLGQGAFETQYF.